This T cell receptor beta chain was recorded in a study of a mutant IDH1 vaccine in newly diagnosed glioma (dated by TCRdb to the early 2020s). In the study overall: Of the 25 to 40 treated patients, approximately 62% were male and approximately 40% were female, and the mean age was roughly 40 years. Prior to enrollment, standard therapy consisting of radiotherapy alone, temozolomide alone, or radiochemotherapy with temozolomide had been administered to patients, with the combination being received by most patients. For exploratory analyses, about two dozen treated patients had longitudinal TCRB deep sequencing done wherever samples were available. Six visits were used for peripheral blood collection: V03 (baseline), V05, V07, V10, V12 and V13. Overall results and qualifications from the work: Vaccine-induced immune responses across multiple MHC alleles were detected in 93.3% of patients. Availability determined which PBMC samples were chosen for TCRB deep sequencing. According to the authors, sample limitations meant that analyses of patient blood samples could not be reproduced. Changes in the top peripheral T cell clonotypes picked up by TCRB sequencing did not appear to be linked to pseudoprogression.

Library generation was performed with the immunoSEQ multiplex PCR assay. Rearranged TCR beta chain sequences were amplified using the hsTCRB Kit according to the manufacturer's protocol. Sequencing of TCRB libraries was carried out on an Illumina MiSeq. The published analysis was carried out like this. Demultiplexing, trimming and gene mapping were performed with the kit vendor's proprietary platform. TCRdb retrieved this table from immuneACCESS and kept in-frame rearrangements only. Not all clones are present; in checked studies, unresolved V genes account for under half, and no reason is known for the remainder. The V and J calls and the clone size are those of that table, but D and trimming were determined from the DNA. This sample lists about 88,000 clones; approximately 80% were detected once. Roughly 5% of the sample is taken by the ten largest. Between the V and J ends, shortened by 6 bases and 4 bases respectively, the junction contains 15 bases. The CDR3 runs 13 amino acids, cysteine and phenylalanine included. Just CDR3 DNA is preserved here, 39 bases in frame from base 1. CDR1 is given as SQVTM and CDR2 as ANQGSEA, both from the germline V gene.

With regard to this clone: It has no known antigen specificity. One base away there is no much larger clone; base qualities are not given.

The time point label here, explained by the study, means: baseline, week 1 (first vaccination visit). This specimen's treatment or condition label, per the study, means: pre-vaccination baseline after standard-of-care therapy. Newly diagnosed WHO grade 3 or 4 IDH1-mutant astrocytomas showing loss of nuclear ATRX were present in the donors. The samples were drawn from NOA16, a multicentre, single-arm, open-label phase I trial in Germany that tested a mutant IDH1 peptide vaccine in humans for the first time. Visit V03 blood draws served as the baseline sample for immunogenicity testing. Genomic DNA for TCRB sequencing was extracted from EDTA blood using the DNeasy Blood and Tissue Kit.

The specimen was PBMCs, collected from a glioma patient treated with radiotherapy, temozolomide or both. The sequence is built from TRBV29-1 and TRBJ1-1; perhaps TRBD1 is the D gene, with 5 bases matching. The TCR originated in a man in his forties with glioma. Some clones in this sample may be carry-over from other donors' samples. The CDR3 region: CSVGPGLGTEAFF. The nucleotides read TGCAGCGTCGGTCCAGGGTTGGGCACTGAAGCTTTCTTT.